These 18 T cell receptor beta chains came from one sample sequenced in a study of blood T cell repertoires in COVID-19. Profiled with immunoSEQ multiplex PCR; TCRdb holds only in-frame clones, not every one. Among about 280,000 clones listed, over 75% were seen once. Sequencing was carried out using peripheral blood. Every receptor here comes from a human donor in a cohort sampled during active COVID-19.

The chain links TRBV24-1 to TRBJ2-3; 9 bases are a match to TRBD2. The trim removed 3 bases at V and 3 bases at J, leaving 12 bases unmatched. The CDR3 has 18 residues. Germline V gene data show CDR1 as KGHDR and CDR2 as SFDVKD. CDR3 sequence: CATSDPGFAGGQTDTQYF. The CDR3 DNA follows: TGTGCCACCAGTGATCCAGGGTTCGCGGGAGGGCAAACAGATACGCAGTATTTT.

This clone was recorded once. The chain uses TRBV15 and TRBJ2-2; 10 positions agree with TRBD1. CDR1 is LNHNV and CDR2 is YYDKDF in the germline V gene (reference sequence). This CDR3 has 16 residues. Unmatched junction bases numbered 8, after V lost 4 bases and J lost 6 bases. CDR3: CATSTLYGQGAGELFF. CDR3 sequence (DNA): TGTGCCACCAGCACCCTCTATGGACAGGGGGCCGGGGAGCTGTTTTTT. The full variable domain, completed using reference TRBV15 and TRBJ2-2, is DAMVIQNPRYQVTQFGKPVTLSCSQTLNHNVMYWYQQKSSQAPKLLFHYYDKDFNNEADTPDNFQSRRPNTSFCFLDIRSPGLGDTAMYLCATSTLYGQGAGELFFGEGSRLTVL.

This clone was detected only once. The chain uses TRBV7-3 and TRBJ2-5; D is possibly TRBD2 (5 bases). The CDR3 is 13 amino acids. CDR1 is SGHTA and CDR2 is FQGTGA in the germline V gene. Between the trimmed V and J ends, which lost 6 bases and 2 bases, there was a span of 10 bases. CDR3 loop: CASSRRRQETQYF. CDR3 in DNA: TGTGCCAGCAGTCGGAGGAGGCAAGAGACCCAGTACTTC.

This sequence joins TRBV18 and TRBJ2-5; 8 nucleotides align to TRBD2. Germline V gives CDR1 KGHSH, CDR2 LQKENI. The CDR3 runs to 13 residues. Losses at the gene ends were 4 bases for V and 12 bases for J; bases not matched to a gene: 10. CDR3 in amino acids: CASSLNTGREEYF. CDR3 in DNA: TGTGCCAGCTCACTTAACACCGGGAGGGAGGAGTACTTC. Full variable domain (remainder filled in from reference TRBV18 and TRBJ2-5): NAGVMQNPRHLVRRRGQEARLRCSPMKGHSHVYWYRQLPEEGLKFMVYLQKENIIDESGMPKERFSAEFPKEGPSILRIQQVVRGDSAAYFCASSLNTGREEYFGPGTRLLVL.

This chain uses TRBV3-1 (or the pseudogene TRBV3-2) with TRBJ2-2, with 7 bases matching TRBD2. With V trimmed by 5 bases and J by 3 bases, 6 bases remained unmatched. The germline V gene encodes CDR1 LGHDT and CDR2 YNNKEL (reference sequence). The length of the CDR3 is 15 residues. The CDR3: CASSELGLDTGELFF. CDR3 coding DNA: TGTGCCAGCAGCGAGTTAGGACTAGACACCGGGGAGCTGTTTTTT.

The rearrangement joins TRBV28 to TRBJ1-5, with 8 positions matching TRBD1. V lost 4 bases to trimming and J lost 6 bases; unmatched junction nucleotides: 5. In germline, CDR1 is MDHEN, CDR2 SYDVKM. This CDR3 has 14 residues. For the CDR3, the DNA is TGTGCCAGCAGTTCAGGACAGGGCAGTCAGCCCCAGCATTTT. This encodes CASSSGQGSQPQHF.

The chain carries TRBV3-1 (or the pseudogene TRBV3-2) and TRBJ1-1; no reliable D call. Germline-derived CDR1 and CDR2 are LGHDT and YNNKEL (reference sequence). V was shortened by 6 bases and J by 1 base, with 9 bases between the two germline ends. The CDR3 spans 13 residues. In DNA, the CDR3 is TGTGCCAGCAGGCGTCGGGGGAACACTGAAGCTTTCTTT. It codes for CASRRRGNTEAFF.

This chain joins TRBV5-1 and TRBJ1-2, with 9 bases fitting TRBD1. Germline V gene sequence: CDR1 SGHRS, CDR2 YFSETQ. Trimming removed 0 bases from V and 8 bases from J; junction bases left unmatched: 5. The CDR3 is 14 amino acids. CDR3 coding DNA: TGCGCCAGCAGCTTGGGACAGGGGGTGACAGGCTACACCTTC. It specifies CASSLGQGVTGYTF.

Points on this clone: One junction end does not reproduce the germline sequence, and a read error may be involved. V usage is TRBV27 and J usage is TRBJ2-7, with 7 bases identical to TRBD1. Germline CDR1 is MNHEY and CDR2 is SMNVEV (reference sequence). CDR3 length equals 11 residues. CDR3 amino acids: CASNGQGQQRF. The CDR3 DNA sequence: TGTGCCAGCAATGGGCAGGGACAGCAAAGATTC.

The chain links TRBV5-4 to TRBJ2-5, with D perhaps TRBD1 (6 bases). The CDR3 covers 14 residues. V lost 4 bases to trimming and J lost 1 base, with 11 bases between them. In germline, CDR1 is SGHNT, CDR2 YYREEE (reference sequence). The CDR3: CASSPGHSQETQYF. CDR3 nucleotides: TGTGCCAGCAGCCCGGGACATTCCCAAGAGACCCAGTACTTC.

This clone was seen only once. The chain joins TRBV27 to TRBJ2-7; TRBD2 aligns across 11 bases. Germline V gene sequence: CDR1 MNHEY, CDR2 SMNVEV (reference sequence). The CDR3 runs to 15 residues. Germline trimming cut 3 bases from V and 4 bases from J; bases unmatched to any gene: 5. CDR3 in DNA: TGTGCCAGCAGTTTTGGACTAGCGGGTCAGTACGAGCAGTACTTC. Translation: CASSFGLAGQYEQYF.

The V and J genes are TRBV7-2 and TRBJ1-2; TRBD1 matches at 8 bases. The V gene end was trimmed by 5 bases and the J gene end by 7 bases; junction bases not matched to a gene: 6. Germline CDR1 reads SGHTA; CDR2 reads FQGNSA. The length of the CDR3 is 13 residues. The CDR3: CASSRTGRVGYTF. In DNA, the CDR3 is TGTGCCAGCAGCCGGACAGGGAGGGTTGGCTACACCTTC.

The table lists this clone with a few counts. The chain couples TRBV28 to TRBJ1-2; 8 bases fit TRBD1. From germline, CDR1 is MDHEN and CDR2 SYDVKM. The trim removed 3 bases at V and 4 bases at J, leaving 7 bases unmatched. The CDR3 totals 15 residues. The DNA for the CDR3 is TGTGCCAGCAGTTTGGGTGCAGGGGGCGTCTATGGCTACACCTTC. Protein: CASSLGAGGVYGYTF.

The V and J genes are TRBV19 and TRBJ2-7, with a weak D call TRBD1 (6 bases). Germline V lookup: CDR1 LNHDA, CDR2 SQIVND (reference sequence). The V end lost 9 bases, the J end lost 2 bases, and 14 bases lay between the germline ends. The CDR3 has 13 residues. CDR3 amino acids: CASRGRGTYEQYF. In DNA form, the CDR3 reads TGTGCCAGCAGGGGTCGGGGAACCTACGAGCAGTACTTC.

In DNA, the CDR3 is TGTGCCAGCTCACCAGGACAGGCAGACGAGCAGTACTTC. The encoded protein is CASSPGQADEQYF. The J gene is TRBJ2-7, the V gene TRBV18; 7 bases map to TRBD1. The J segment lost 5 bases and the V segment lost 2 bases, leaving 3 bases of the junction unmatched. The CDR3 loop spans 13 amino acids. Germline V lookup: CDR1 KGHSH, CDR2 LQKENI.

The chain is built from TRBV28 and TRBJ2-7; 7 bases are shared with TRBD1. J gave up 3 bases and V 8 bases, and 4 bases lay outside the gene matches. Germline CDR1 reads MDHEN; CDR2 reads SYDVKM. The CDR3 runs 12 residues. The CDR3 is CASGAGGYEQYF. CDR3 coding DNA: TGTGCCAGCGGTGCAGGGGGCTACGAGCAGTACTTC.

The chain is built from TRBV2 and TRBJ2-5; D unresolved. V lost 6 bases to trimming and J lost 3 bases, with 14 bases between them. CDR3 length: 14 amino acids. CDR1 and CDR2 (germline): SNHLY, FYNNEI. CDR3 coding DNA: TGTGCCAGCAGCGCCTCCACAACAAAAGAGACCCAGTACTTC. It is translated as CASSASTTKETQYF. The full variable domain, with the rest looked up from reference TRBV2 and TRBJ2-5, is EPEVTQTPSHQVTQMGQEVILRCVPISNHLYFYWYRQILGQKVEFLVSFYNNEISEKSEIFDDQFSVERPDGSNFTLKIRSTKLEDSAMYFCASSASTTKETQYFGPGTRLLVL.

This clone was counted between two and nine times. CDR3 sequence reads: CAIGTSGTDTQYF. The CDR3 nucleotides read TGTGCCATCGGGACTAGCGGGACAGATACGCAGTATTTT. The V gene is TRBV10-3, the J gene TRBJ2-3, with TRBD2 matching 12 bases. The CDR3 has 13 residues. CDR1 is ENHRY, CDR2 SYGVKD, per germline. Losses at the gene ends were 8 bases for V and 3 bases for J; bases not matched to a gene: 0.